The 18 T cell receptor beta chains in this list originate from one sample, sequenced in a study of blood T cell repertoires in COVID-19. Data came from immunoSEQ multiplex PCR; TCRdb stores just in-frame clones and leaves some out. The sample lists about 320,000 clones, 89% seen once, with nearly 6.5% in the top ten. Sequencing was done on a sample of peripheral blood. These receptors were collected from a man aged 18 to 35 who had recovered from COVID-19.

This chain links TRBV9 with TRBJ2-3; the D gene is possibly TRBD2 (6 bases). V dropped 2 bases and J dropped 3 bases, with 10 bases sitting between them. This CDR3 has 14 amino acids. The V gene's germline CDR1 is SGDLS and CDR2 YYNGEE. DNA of the CDR3: TGTGCCAGCAGCGTGGCGGGGATGACAGATACGCAGTATTTT. This translates into CASSVAGMTDTQYF.

This chain joins TRBV4-2 and TRBJ2-7, with 7 bases matching TRBD2. V gave up 0 bases and J gave up 3 bases; unmatched junction bases: 5. This CDR3 region has 15 residues. CDR1 and CDR2 (germline): LGHNA, YNFKEQ. The CDR3 loop is CASSQETRGSYEQYF. DNA for the CDR3: TGTGCCAGCAGCCAAGAAACTCGCGGGAGCTACGAGCAGTACTTC.

V and J are TRBV7-3 and TRBJ2-7, with D perhaps TRBD1 (6 bases). CDR1 and CDR2 from the germline V gene are SGHTA and FQGTGA. Trimming took off 2 bases at V and 4 bases at J, with 15 bases between the two ends. The CDR3 is made up of 15 amino acids. The CDR3 DNA follows: TGTGCCAGCAGCTTAGAAGTGGGGGCGAATTACGAGCAGTACTTC. It is translated as CASSLEVGANYEQYF.

The gene calls are TRBV12-3 or TRBV12-4 and TRBJ2-7; D is unresolved. V was trimmed by 3 bases and J by 5 bases, leaving 8 bases between them. There are 12 residues in the CDR3. The CDR3 DNA follows: TGTGCCAGCAGTTTGCTGGAGAACGAGCAGTACTTC. This sequence encodes CASSLLENEQYF.

A single count supports this clone. The chain employs TRBV27 and TRBJ2-7; no clear D gene. Germline V gene data show CDR1 as MNHEY and CDR2 as SMNVEV (reference sequence). The CDR3 covers 15 residues. V lost 5 bases, J lost 0 bases, and 14 bases lay in between. The DNA of the CDR3 is TGTGCCAGCAGTCCCCAGGTACCGTACTCCTACGAGCAGTACTTC. As protein: CASSPQVPYSYEQYF.

In nucleotides, the CDR3 is TGTGCCAGCGGCACGGCGTGGGCCAAATCCACCGGGGAGCTGTTTTTT. Amino acids: CASGTAWAKSTGELFF. The V and J genes are TRBV9 and TRBJ2-2; D gene uncertain. This CDR3 is 16 amino acids long. V lost 7 bases, J lost 4 bases, and 20 bases lay in between. CDR1 SGDLS and CDR2 YYNGEE come from the germline V gene.

The chain joins TRBV29-1 to TRBJ1-1, with TRBD1 identical over 9 bases. The junction had 6 bases not matched to a gene; V was cut back by 6 bases and J by 1 base. This CDR3 is 14 amino acids long. Germline V gives CDR1 SQVTM, CDR2 ANQGSEA. CDR3 residues: CSVVGQGTNTEAFF. The CDR3 DNA sequence: TGCAGCGTGGTTGGACAGGGGACGAACACTGAAGCTTTCTTT.

This chain joins TRBV6-1 and TRBJ1-4; TRBD1 is a possible D gene (5 bases). Trimming removed 3 bases at V and 4 bases at J, with 12 bases between. The length of the CDR3 is 15 residues. Germline CDR1 MNHNS, CDR2 SASEGT. CDR3 sequence (DNA): TGTGCCAGCAGTGAGTGGGGGGGGGTTAATGAAAAACTGTTTTTT. Protein sequence: CASSEWGGVNEKLFF.

This clone was picked up one time. The gene calls are TRBV7-2 and TRBJ2-1; TRBD2 matches 14 bases. The V and J ends lost 4 bases and 3 bases, in that order; junction bases with no gene match: 2. This CDR3 contains 16 residues. CDR1 and CDR2 from the germline V gene are SGHTA and FQGNSA. The CDR3 DNA is TGTGCCAGCAGCTCGACTAGCGGGGGGGACTACAATGAGCAGTTCTTC. Its protein is CASSSTSGGDYNEQFF.

This chain uses TRBV27 with TRBJ2-2; D possibly corresponds to TRBD1 (6 bases). The CDR3 is 16 residues long. Germline CDR1 reads MNHEY; CDR2 reads SMNVEV (reference sequence). The V and J ends lost 1 base and 1 base respectively, with 10 bases between them. The CDR3 sequence is CASSLLGTLNTGELFF. The CDR3 DNA follows: TGTGCCAGCAGTTTATTGGGGACATTGAACACCGGGGAGCTGTTTTTT.

The sample holds a few counts of this clone. The chain carries TRBV27 and TRBJ2-7, with TRBD2 matching 10 bases. Germline V gene sequence: CDR1 MNHEY, CDR2 SMNVEV (reference sequence). The CDR3 runs to 13 residues. The J segment lost 4 bases and the V segment lost 4 bases, leaving 1 base of the junction unmatched. Written as DNA, the CDR3 is TGTGCCAGCAGTTGGGGACTAGCGTACGAGCAGTACTTC. Translated, it gives CASSWGLAYEQYF.

The V call is TRBV3-1 (or the pseudogene TRBV3-2), the J call TRBJ1-3; the D is unclear. Trimming took 7 bases from V and 4 from J, leaving 14 bases between them. The CDR3 is made up of 14 amino acids. From germline, CDR1 is LGHDT and CDR2 YNNKEL (reference sequence). In nucleotides, the CDR3 is TGTGCCAGCACGCGGGGAAATTCGGGAAACACCATATATTTT. Translating it yields CASTRGNSGNTIYF.

This chain links TRBV4-3 with TRBJ2-6; D is possibly TRBD1 (5 bases). With 0 bases removed from V and 0 bases from J, the gap between germline ends came to 12 bases. This CDR3 has 18 amino acids. From germline, CDR1 is LGHNA and CDR2 YSLEER. The CDR3 coding sequence is TGCGCCAGCAGCCAAGAGGTCCAGGGCAGCTCTGGGGCCAACGTCCTGACTTTC. Translating it yields CASSQEVQGSSGANVLTF.

The chain recombines TRBV2 with TRBJ1-2; 10 nucleotides line up with TRBD1. Per germline, CDR1 SNHLY and CDR2 FYNNEI. V lost 1 base to trimming and J lost 6 bases; unmatched junction nucleotides: 8. CDR3 size: 16 residues. As DNA, the CDR3 is TGTGCCAGCAGTGAAGAGACAGGGGGCGCGCGGAATGGCTACACCTTC. Its protein is CASSEETGGARNGYTF.

The chain combines TRBV6-5 with TRBJ1-2; no clear D gene. The CDR3 consists of 14 residues. CDR1 and CDR2 from the germline V gene are MNHEY and SVGAGI. Trimming removed 0 bases at V and 5 bases at J, with 10 bases between. Here the CDR3 DNA reads TGTGCCAGCAGTTACTCGAGAGCGGGGTATGGCTACACCTTC. This encodes CASSYSRAGYGYTF.

This sequence joins TRBV12-3 or TRBV12-4 and TRBJ2-5, with D perhaps TRBD1 (6 bases). V was shortened by 5 bases and J by 6 bases, with 13 bases between the two germline ends. The CDR3 covers 13 residues. CDR3 coding DNA: TGTGCCAGCAGTCAAGACAGGTTCCAGACCCAGTACTTC. Translating gives CASSQDRFQTQYF.

This chain links TRBV18 with TRBJ1-1, with a tentative D call TRBD1 (5 bases). CDR3 length: 13 amino acids. CDR1 and CDR2 (germline): KGHSH, LQKENI. V was trimmed by 3 bases and J by 2 bases, leaving 7 bases between them. The CDR3, as DNA: TGTGCCAGCTCACCCGACAGCAACACTGAAGCTTTCTTT. It encodes CASSPDSNTEAFF.

The chain recombines TRBV5-6 with TRBJ2-2, with unresolved D. V lost 5 bases, J lost 3 bases, and 14 bases lay in between. This CDR3 has 15 amino acids. CDR1 is SGHDT, CDR2 YYEEEE, per germline. CDR3 DNA: TGTGCCAGCAGTTCGGGTCCCACGGACACCGGGGAGCTGTTTTTT. It yields the protein CASSSGPTDTGELFF.